This TCR beta chain was obtained from a study of CD8 T cells in Susac syndrome. Germline V lookup: CDR1 SNHLY, CDR2 FYNNEI. The V end was cut by 10 bases, the J end by 5 bases, with 11 bases between. This CDR3 comprises 11 residues. Random hexamers were used to reverse transcribe an amount of about 0.45 to 1 ug RNA. An immunoSEQ multiplex PCR amplified TCR beta CDR3 over 54 Vbeta and 13 Jbeta. TCRdb fed the immunoSEQ multiplex PCR reads into MiXCR, producing one record per CDR3 protein. Of just over 150,000 distinct CDR3 sequences listed, over 85% are singletons. The J gene is TRBJ2-5, the V gene TRBV2; D gene unclear. The sequence came from a human donor with multiple sclerosis. Source material: CD8+ T cells from PBMCs. The DNA for the CDR3 is TGTGCCACCATCCCGGCGGAGACCCAGTACTTC. It translates to CATIPAETQYF.